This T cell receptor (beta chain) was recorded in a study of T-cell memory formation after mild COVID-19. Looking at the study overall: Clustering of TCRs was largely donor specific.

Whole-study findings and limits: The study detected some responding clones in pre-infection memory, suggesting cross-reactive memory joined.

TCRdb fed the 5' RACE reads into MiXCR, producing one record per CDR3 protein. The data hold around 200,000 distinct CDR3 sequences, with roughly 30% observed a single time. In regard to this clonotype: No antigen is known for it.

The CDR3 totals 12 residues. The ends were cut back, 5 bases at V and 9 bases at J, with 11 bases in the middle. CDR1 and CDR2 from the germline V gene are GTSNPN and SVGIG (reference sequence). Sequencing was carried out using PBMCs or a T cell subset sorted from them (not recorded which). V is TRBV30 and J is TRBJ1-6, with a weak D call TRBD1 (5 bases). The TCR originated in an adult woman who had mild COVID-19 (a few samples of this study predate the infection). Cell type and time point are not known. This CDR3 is CAWGASGSPLHF. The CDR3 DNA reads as TGTGCCTGGGGGGCTTCTGGTTCACCCCTCCACTTT.